This TCR beta chain was sequenced for a study of shared clonotypes between healthy human individuals. Study details: Donor ages ranged 18 to 49 years: two women, a few men.

Study results and limitations: Naive CD4 clonotypes were shared across a handful of donors at roughly 5%. The diversity represented, both genetic and in exposure history, was limited by few donors.

From germline, CDR1 is SGDLS and CDR2 YYNGEE. This CDR3 comprises 16 residues. Unmatched junction bases numbered 9, after V lost 0 bases and J lost 4 bases. Measured with immunoSEQ multiplex PCR; TCRdb has only the in-frame clones, and not every one. The repertoire holds about 2 million clones, about 95% seen once, with approximately 1.2% in the top ten. Concerning this clone itself: Its specificity is not known.

Naive CD8 cells lacked CD45RO and underwent positive selection for CCR7, leaving out terminally differentiated effector memory CD45RA+ cells. The rearrangement joins TRBV9 to TRBJ2-7, with 8 bases that match TRBD2. Sequencing was carried out using naive CD8+ T cells sorted from blood. The TCR was taken from a man younger than 35 in good health. This CDR3 reads CASSVGASGYKYEQYF. CDR3 sequence (DNA): TGTGCCAGCAGCGTAGGGGCTAGCGGGTACAAATACGAGCAGTACTTC.